This T cell receptor (beta chain) was identified in a study of breast tumors, draining lymph nodes, adjacent tissues. The lymph nodes were axillary draining lymph nodes from breast cancer patients. Note on this clonotype: Its antigen is still unknown. With a much larger clone just one base away, this may be a read error.

General study points: Data only fit, rather than demonstrated, lymph node origin of most tumor T cells. Compared with basal-like, luminal-like tumors shared significantly more repertoire with nontumor tissue. Tumors had less TCR diversity than lymph nodes, more than nontumor tissue. The data were judged consistent with most tumor T cells coming from lymph node and expanding in tumor.

This CDR3 contains 13 residues. Per germline, CDR1 MRHNA and CDR2 SNTAGT. MiXCR was run by TCRdb on the multiplex PCR reads, yielding one entry per CDR3 protein. The table lists about 140,000 distinct CDR3 sequences, less than 35% of them singletons, with 2% to 2.5% in the top ten. The receptor comes from a female donor with breast cancer. Some clones in this sample may be carry-over from other donors' samples. The chain links TRBV6-4 to TRBJ1-6; D remains ambiguous. The sequencing sample was made of axillary lymph node tissue. In DNA form, the CDR3 reads TGTGCCAGCAGTGTGGTCGTAAATTCACCCCTCGACTTT. Translation: CASSVVVNSPLDF.